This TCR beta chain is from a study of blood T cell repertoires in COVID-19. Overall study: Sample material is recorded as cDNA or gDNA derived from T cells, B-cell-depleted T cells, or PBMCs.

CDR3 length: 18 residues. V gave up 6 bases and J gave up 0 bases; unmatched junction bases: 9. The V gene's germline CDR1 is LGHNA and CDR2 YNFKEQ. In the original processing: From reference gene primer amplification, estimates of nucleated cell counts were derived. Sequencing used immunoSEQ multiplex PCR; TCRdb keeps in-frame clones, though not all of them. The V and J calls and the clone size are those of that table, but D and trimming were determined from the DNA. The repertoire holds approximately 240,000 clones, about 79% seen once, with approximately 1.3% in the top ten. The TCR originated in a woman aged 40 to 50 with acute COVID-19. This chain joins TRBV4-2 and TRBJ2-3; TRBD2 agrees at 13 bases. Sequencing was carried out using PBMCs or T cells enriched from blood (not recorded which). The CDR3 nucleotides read TGTGCCAGCAGGCGAGGGACTAGCGGGGCCTATAGCACAGATACGCAGTATTTT. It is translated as CASRRGTSGAYSTDTQYF.